Below, 3 T cell receptor beta chains from the same sample are listed, as sequenced in a study of post-analysis software for immune sequencing data. Each TCR beta cDNA library carried unique molecular identifiers. One entry per CDR3 protein results from TCRdb running MiXCR on the PCR reads. The data hold about 400,000 distinct CDR3 sequences, with less than 35% observed a single time. These receptors have no identified antigens. General study findings and limits: Comparison of patients with controls showed 4 to 6 TRBV segments more frequent in patients, TRBV5-6, TRBV5-1 and TRBV20-1 among them.

Input material: blood. The receptor source for this set is a girl aged 10 to 17 with multiple sclerosis.

CDR3 nucleotides: TGTGCCAGCAGTTTGGACAGCGGGGGGTTGAGCTCCTACAATGAGCAGTTCTTC. Translation: CASSLDSGGLSSYNEQFF. The chain couples TRBV12-3 or TRBV12-4 to TRBJ2-1, with 9 positions matching TRBD2. The length of the CDR3 is 18 residues. J was trimmed by 0 bases and V by 3 bases; bases with no gene match: 9.

There are a few counts of this clonotype. The chain carries TRBV7-9 and TRBJ2-7; TRBD2 matches 8 bases. The germline V gene encodes CDR1 SEHNR and CDR2 FQNEAQ (reference sequence). V dropped 3 bases and J dropped 1; count of bases not matched to a gene: 8. The CDR3 contains 16 residues. This CDR3 is CASSFGGGRSSYEQYF. The CDR3 coding sequence is TGTGCCAGCAGCTTCGGGGGGGGGCGCAGTTCCTACGAGCAGTACTTC.

V and J are TRBV20-1 and TRBJ1-1; 10 bases are shared with TRBD1. The CDR3 totals 14 residues. Unmatched junction bases numbered 9, after V lost 6 bases and J lost 5 bases. The germline gives CDR1 DFQATT, CDR2 SNEGSKA (reference sequence). The CDR3 is CSARQGAWETEAFF. In DNA form, the CDR3 reads TGCAGTGCCCGACAGGGGGCCTGGGAAACTGAAGCTTTCTTT.